This TCR beta chain stems from a study of response to subunit inactivated influenza vaccine. TCRdb re-called the RT-PCR reads with MiXCR, one entry per CDR3 protein. Of over 800,000 distinct CDR3 sequences in the sample, roughly 20% were seen once. The input for sequencing was PBMCs from blood, taken less than 6 days after vaccination. The source of this sequence is a man aged 50-59 years who received an inactivated influenza vaccine.

CDR3 in DNA: TGTGCCAGCAGCCACTCCGGGGGGCTTCCCTACGAGCAGTACTTC. It codes for CASSHSGGLPYEQYF. V is TRBV12-3 or TRBV12-4 and J is TRBJ2-7; D perhaps matches TRBD2 (7 bases). Trimming pared 6 bases from V and 2 bases from J, leaving 17 bases between. The CDR3 runs 15 residues.